The 20 T cell receptor beta chains below all came from one sample that was sequenced in a study of response to subunit inactivated influenza vaccine. Using its own MiXCR run on the RT-PCR reads, TCRdb lists one record per CDR3 protein. The sample lists hundreds of thousands of distinct CDR3 sequences, around 8% occurring once. The sequencing used PBMCs from blood, collected about 23 months after vaccination. These TCRs come from a man aged 50-75 years who received an inactivated influenza vaccine.

The chain links TRBV24-1 to TRBJ2-6; D is possibly TRBD1 (5 bases). Trimming cost V 2 bases and J 0 bases, with 10 bases left between them. The CDR3 loop spans 17 amino acids. Germline assignment: CDR1 KGHDR and CDR2 SFDVKD. In nucleotides, the CDR3 is TGTGCCACCAGTGATTCCGACAGCTCCTCTGGGGCCAACGTCCTGACTTTC. Translated: CATSDSDSSSGANVLTF.

This clonotype has ten or more counts. The gene calls are TRBV20-1 and TRBJ1-1, with D unresolved. Trimming cost V 0 bases and J 5 bases, with 19 bases left between them. This CDR3 comprises 16 residues. Germline CDR1 reads DFQATT; CDR2 reads SNEGSKA (reference sequence). The CDR3 spells CSARDPGAPVRTEAFF. CDR3 nucleotide sequence: TGCAGTGCTAGAGACCCCGGTGCTCCGGTGAGGACTGAAGCTTTCTTT.

This chain connects TRBV28 to TRBJ1-2, with D unclear. CDR1 and CDR2 (germline): MDHEN, SYDVKM. CDR3 length: 16 amino acids. V was cut by 6 bases and J by 0 bases, with 17 bases left in between. Written as DNA, the CDR3 is TGTGCCAGCAGCTTGATCCGGGGATCCTCTAACTATGGCTACACCTTC. Residues: CASSLIRGSSNYGYTF.

This clonotype was observed at least ten times. The chain recombines TRBV12-3 or TRBV12-4 with TRBJ1-2; D is unclear. Deletions cut 6 bases from V and 4 bases from J, with 12 bases between. This CDR3 has 13 residues. CDR3 region: CASSPTAGYGYTF. DNA of the CDR3: TGTGCCAGCAGCCCAACAGCGGGCTATGGCTACACCTTC.

CDR3 DNA: TGTGCCAGCAGTTACACCTCAACTAATGAAAAACTGTTTTTT. The encoded protein is CASSYTSTNEKLFF. The chain recombines TRBV27 with TRBJ1-4; D not resolved. CDR1 is MNHEY, CDR2 SMNVEV, per germline (reference sequence). V was shortened by 4 bases and J by 0 bases, with 6 bases between the two germline ends. The CDR3 covers 14 residues. Full variable domain (remainder filled in from reference TRBV27 and TRBJ1-4): EAQVTQNPRYLITVTGKKLTVTCSQNMNHEYMSWYRQDPGLGLRQIYYSMNVEVTDKGDVPEGYKVSRKEKRNFPLILESPSPNQTSLYFCASSYTSTNEKLFFGSGTQLSVL.

This clonotype occurred many times. V usage is TRBV5-1 and J usage is TRBJ2-5; 8 bases agree with TRBD1. This CDR3 spans 15 amino acids. Trimming cost V 2 bases and J 8 bases; bases outside gene matches: 11. Per the germline V gene, CDR1 is SGHRS and CDR2 is YFSETQ. The CDR3 region has the DNA TGCGCCAGCAGCTTAGGGACAGGCGGGGAATTCACCCAGTACTTC. It specifies CASSLGTGGEFTQYF. The full variable domain, with the rest looked up from reference TRBV5-1 and TRBJ2-5, is KAGVTQTPRYLIKTRGQQVTLSCSPISGHRSVSWYQQTPGQGLQFLFEYFSETQRNKGNFPGRFSGRQFSNSRSEMNVSTLELGDSALYLCASSLGTGGEFTQYFGPGTRLLVL.

In its sample, this clonotype was seen many times. The chain couples TRBV28 to TRBJ2-7, with 10 nucleotides matching TRBD2. This CDR3 comprises 15 residues. The J segment lost 4 bases and the V segment lost 5 bases, leaving 8 bases of the junction unmatched. Germline V CDR1 and CDR2: MDHEN, SYDVKM. CDR3 coding DNA: TGTGCCAGCAGTCTCGCGACTAGCGGGCTTTACGAGCAGTACTTC. It is translated as CASSLATSGLYEQYF.

This clonotype was observed a few times. The chain employs TRBV7-9 and TRBJ2-1; 9 bases agree with TRBD1. Trimming removed 3 bases from V and 7 bases from J; junction bases left unmatched: 4. The germline V gene has CDR1 SEHNR and CDR2 FQNEAQ (reference sequence). This CDR3 is built from 14 residues. This CDR3 reads CASSFRDRENEQFF. The CDR3 nucleotides read TGTGCCAGCAGCTTCCGGGACAGGGAGAATGAGCAGTTCTTC.

The gene calls are TRBV5-5 and TRBJ2-3; D is uncertain. Germline V CDR1 and CDR2: SGHKS, YYEKEE (reference sequence). The length of the CDR3 is 15 residues. V lost 1 base and J lost 6, with 15 bases in between. CDR3 loop: CASSLTATRSDTQYF. DNA for the CDR3: TGTGCCAGCAGCTTGACGGCTACCCGATCCGATACGCAGTATTTT.

This clonotype was detected ten times or more. The chain joins TRBV7-9 to TRBJ2-6, with D uncertain. This CDR3 has 15 amino acids. Germline lookup yields CDR1 SEHNR and CDR2 FQNEAQ (reference sequence). V lost 4 bases to trimming and J lost 9 bases, with 16 bases between them. The CDR3 sequence: CASSWPVRDGNVLTF. The CDR3 DNA reads as TGTGCCAGCAGCTGGCCCGTGAGAGACGGCAACGTCCTGACTTTC.

This chain joins TRBV19 and TRBJ2-3; 7 bases align to TRBD1. The CDR3 has 15 amino acids. The germline V gene encodes CDR1 LNHDA and CDR2 SQIVND (reference sequence). After removal of 3 bases from V and 4 bases from J, the junction contained 7 bases not matched to a gene. CDR3 DNA: TGTGCCAGTAGTATCATAGGGGGCGGGCCAGATACGCAGTATTTT. As protein: CASSIIGGGPDTQYF.

This chain joins TRBV20-1 and TRBJ1-5; possible D gene TRBD1, 5 bases. Germline V gene sequence: CDR1 DFQATT, CDR2 SNEGSKA (reference sequence). The CDR3 loop spans 16 amino acids. Trimming removed 7 bases at V and 0 bases at J, with 19 bases between. The chain's CDR3 is CSGTGTYLYSNQPQHF. The CDR3 bases are TGCAGTGGGACCGGGACCTACCTTTATAGCAATCAGCCCCAGCATTTT.

The chain has TRBV7-2 and TRBJ1-5; no firm D call. Trimming took 1 base from V and 7 from J, leaving 8 bases between them. The germline CDR1 and CDR2 sequences are SGHTA and FQGNSA. The CDR3 is made up of 13 amino acids. CDR3 bases: TGTGCCAGCAGCTTAGAATACCCCCAGCCCCAGCATTTT. As protein: CASSLEYPQPQHF.

This clonotype has more than one count but fewer than ten. The gene calls are TRBV7-3 and TRBJ2-5, with no clear D. The CDR3 sequence is 14 residues long. Germline V gene data show CDR1 as SGHTA and CDR2 as FQGTGA. V lost 5 bases to trimming and J lost 4 bases, with 14 bases between them. The CDR3 region is CASSTDRWAETQYF. The CDR3 DNA is TGTGCCAGCAGCACCGACCGCTGGGCAGAGACCCAGTACTTC.

The chain combines TRBV3-1 with TRBJ1-2, with 8 bases lining up with TRBD1. The CDR3 loop spans 15 amino acids. V lost 4 bases to trimming and J lost 5 bases; unmatched junction nucleotides: 9. Germline V gene data show CDR1 as LGHDT and CDR2 as YNNKEL (reference sequence). The CDR3 sequence is CASSLRGQGPYGYTF. The CDR3 DNA is TGTGCCAGCAGCCTTCGAGGACAGGGCCCTTATGGCTACACCTTC.

This clonotype was found a few times. The rearrangement links TRBV28 to TRBJ2-1, with unresolved D. Trimming took off 3 bases at V and 0 bases at J, with 15 bases between the two ends. The CDR3 length is 17 residues. Germline loops: CDR1 MDHEN, CDR2 SYDVKM. CDR3 nucleotides: TGTGCCAGCAGTTTGATGGACCTCCCGAGCTCCTACAATGAGCAGTTCTTC. Its translation: CASSLMDLPSSYNEQFF. Full variable domain (rest looked up from reference TRBV28 and TRBJ2-1): DVKVTQSSRYLVKRTGEKVFLECVQDMDHENMFWYRQDPGLGLRLIYFSYDVKMKEKGDIPEGYSVSREKKERFSLILESASTNQTSMYLCASSLMDLPSSYNEQFFGPGTRLTVL.

This clonotype was seen more than once but under ten times. The chain joins TRBV10-2 to TRBJ2-7, with 8 bases fitting TRBD1. Germline V CDR1 and CDR2: WSHSY, SAAADI. This CDR3 region has 15 residues. The J segment lost 0 bases and the V segment lost 7 bases, leaving 8 bases of the junction unmatched. The CDR3 sequence is CASKLNRGTSYEQYF. The CDR3 DNA follows: TGCGCCAGCAAATTGAACAGGGGGACCTCCTACGAGCAGTACTTC.

The rearrangement uses TRBV15 and TRBJ2-5, with 7 nucleotides matching TRBD1. The CDR3 has 14 residues. The V and J ends lost 1 base and 3 bases, in that order; junction bases with no gene match: 2. Germline CDR1 LNHNV, CDR2 YYDKDF (reference sequence). The CDR3 sequence: CATSRGDRKETQYF. The CDR3 coding sequence is TGTGCCACCAGCAGAGGGGACAGAAAAGAGACCCAGTACTTC.

The rearrangement uses TRBV7-2 and TRBJ2-2, with TRBD2 identical over 8 bases. V shed 1 base and J 5 bases; nucleotides not matched to a gene: 6. The CDR3 spans 16 residues. Looked up from germline, CDR1 is SGHTA and CDR2 is FQGNSA. DNA for the CDR3: TGTGCCAGCAGCTTAGGCGAGCGGGAGTATACCGGGGAGCTGTTTTTT. It yields the protein CASSLGEREYTGELFF. The full variable domain, rest sourced from reference TRBV7-2 and TRBJ2-2, is GAGVSQSPSNKVTEKGKDVELRCDPISGHTALYWYRQSLGQGLEFLIYFQGNSAPDKSGLPSDRFSAERTGGSVSTLTIQRTQQEDSAVYLCASSLGEREYTGELFFGEGSRLTVL.

Only a few counts were recorded for this clonotype. The chain joins TRBV10-3 to TRBJ2-3; tentative D call: TRBD1 (6 bases). From germline, CDR1 is ENHRY and CDR2 SYGVKD. CDR3 length: 16 amino acids. V gave up 0 bases and J gave up 0 bases, with 10 bases separating them. Here the CDR3 reads CAISESPGQSTDTQYF. CDR3 nucleotide sequence: TGTGCCATCAGTGAGTCGCCGGGACAAAGCACAGATACGCAGTATTTT.